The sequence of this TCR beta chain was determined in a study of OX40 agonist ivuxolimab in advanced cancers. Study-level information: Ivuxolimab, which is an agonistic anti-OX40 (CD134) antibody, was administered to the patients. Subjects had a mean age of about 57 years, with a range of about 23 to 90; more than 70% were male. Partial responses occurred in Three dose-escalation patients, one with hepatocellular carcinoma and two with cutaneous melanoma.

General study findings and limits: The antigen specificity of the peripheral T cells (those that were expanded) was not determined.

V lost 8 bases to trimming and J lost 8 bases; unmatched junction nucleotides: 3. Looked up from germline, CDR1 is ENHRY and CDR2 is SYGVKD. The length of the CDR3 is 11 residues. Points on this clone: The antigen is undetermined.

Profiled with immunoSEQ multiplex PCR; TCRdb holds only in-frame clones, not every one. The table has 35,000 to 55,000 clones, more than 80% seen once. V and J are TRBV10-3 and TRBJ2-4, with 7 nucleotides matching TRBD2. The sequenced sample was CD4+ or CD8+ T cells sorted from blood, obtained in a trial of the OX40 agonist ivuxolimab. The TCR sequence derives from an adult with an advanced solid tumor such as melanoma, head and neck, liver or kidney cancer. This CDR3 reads CAIGGGDIQYF. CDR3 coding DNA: TGTGCCATCGGGGGAGGGGACATTCAGTACTTC.